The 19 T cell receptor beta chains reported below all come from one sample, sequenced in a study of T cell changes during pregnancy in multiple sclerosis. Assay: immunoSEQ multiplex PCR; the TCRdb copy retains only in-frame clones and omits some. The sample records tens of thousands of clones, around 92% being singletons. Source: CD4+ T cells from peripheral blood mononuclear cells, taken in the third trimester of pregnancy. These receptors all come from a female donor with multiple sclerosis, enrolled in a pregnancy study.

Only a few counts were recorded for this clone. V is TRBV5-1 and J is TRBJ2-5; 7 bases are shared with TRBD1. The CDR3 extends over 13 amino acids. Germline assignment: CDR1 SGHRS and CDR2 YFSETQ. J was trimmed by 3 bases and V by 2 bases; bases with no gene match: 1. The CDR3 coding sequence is TGCGCCAGCAGCTTTACAGGGGAAGAGACCCAGTACTTC. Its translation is CASSFTGEETQYF.

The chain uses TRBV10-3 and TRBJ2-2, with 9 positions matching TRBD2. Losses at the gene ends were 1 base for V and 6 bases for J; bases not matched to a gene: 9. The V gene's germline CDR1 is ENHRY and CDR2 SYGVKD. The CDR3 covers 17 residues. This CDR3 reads CAISEYPTSGGAGELFF. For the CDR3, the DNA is TGTGCCATCAGTGAGTATCCGACTAGCGGTGGTGCCGGGGAGCTGTTTTTT.

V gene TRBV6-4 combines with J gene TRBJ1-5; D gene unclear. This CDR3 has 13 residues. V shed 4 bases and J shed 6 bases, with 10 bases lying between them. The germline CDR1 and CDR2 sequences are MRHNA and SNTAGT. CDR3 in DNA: TGTGCCAGCAGTGTAGAAAGGAGTCAGCCCCAGCATTTT. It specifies CASSVERSQPQHF.

The CDR3 DNA sequence: TGTGCCAGCAGTTTAGGGCAGGGGTCAGGGAAGCCCCAGCATTTT. Its translation: CASSLGQGSGKPQHF. The gene calls are TRBV28 and TRBJ1-5; tentatively, D is TRBD1 (6 bases). V was cut by 2 bases and J by 8 bases, with 16 bases left in between. The CDR3 runs to 15 residues. Germline V gene lookup returns CDR1 MDHEN and CDR2 SYDVKM. Supplemented by reference TRBV28 and TRBJ1-5, the full variable domain reads DVKVTQSSRYLVKRTGEKVFLECVQDMDHENMFWYRQDPGLGLRLIYFSYDVKMKEKGDIPEGYSVSREKKERFSLILESASTNQTSMYLCASSLGQGSGKPQHFGDGTRLSIL.

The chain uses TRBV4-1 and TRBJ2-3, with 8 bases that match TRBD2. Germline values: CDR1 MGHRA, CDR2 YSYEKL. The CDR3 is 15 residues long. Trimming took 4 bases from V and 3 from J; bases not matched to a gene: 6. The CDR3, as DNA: TGCGCCAGCAGCCGGGTTAGCGGGACTACAGATACGCAGTATTTT. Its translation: CASSRVSGTTDTQYF.

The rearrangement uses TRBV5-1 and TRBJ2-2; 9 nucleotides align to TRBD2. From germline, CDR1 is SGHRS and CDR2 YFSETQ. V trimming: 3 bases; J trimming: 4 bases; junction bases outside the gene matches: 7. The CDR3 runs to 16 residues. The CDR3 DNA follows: TGCGCCAGCAGCTCCCGCGGGGGGGAAGGCACCGGGGAGCTGTTTTTT. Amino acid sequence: CASSSRGGEGTGELFF.

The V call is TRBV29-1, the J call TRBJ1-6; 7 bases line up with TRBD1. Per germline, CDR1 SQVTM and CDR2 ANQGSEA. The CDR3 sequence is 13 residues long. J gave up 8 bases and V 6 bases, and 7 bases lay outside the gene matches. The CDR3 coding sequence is TGCAGCGTAGCTACAGGGGAGGATTCACCCCTCCACTTT. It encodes CSVATGEDSPLHF.

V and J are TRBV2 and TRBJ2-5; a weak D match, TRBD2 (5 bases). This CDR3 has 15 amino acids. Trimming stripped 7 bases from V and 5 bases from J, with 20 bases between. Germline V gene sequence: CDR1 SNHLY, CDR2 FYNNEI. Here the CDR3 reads CASTHPGRRGETQYF. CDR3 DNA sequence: TGTGCCAGCACTCACCCCGGACGCCGCGGGGAGACCCAGTACTTC. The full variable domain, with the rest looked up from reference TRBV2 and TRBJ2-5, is EPEVTQTPSHQVTQMGQEVILRCVPISNHLYFYWYRQILGQKVEFLVSFYNNEISEKSEIFDDQFSVERPDGSNFTLKIRSTKLEDSAMYFCASTHPGRRGETQYFGPGTRLLVL.

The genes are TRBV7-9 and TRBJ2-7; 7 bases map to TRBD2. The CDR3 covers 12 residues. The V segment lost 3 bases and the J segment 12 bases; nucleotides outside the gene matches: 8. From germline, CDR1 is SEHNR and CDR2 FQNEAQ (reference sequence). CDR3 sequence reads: CASSLYPGGRYF. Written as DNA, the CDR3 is TGTGCCAGCAGCTTGTATCCGGGAGGAAGGTACTTC.

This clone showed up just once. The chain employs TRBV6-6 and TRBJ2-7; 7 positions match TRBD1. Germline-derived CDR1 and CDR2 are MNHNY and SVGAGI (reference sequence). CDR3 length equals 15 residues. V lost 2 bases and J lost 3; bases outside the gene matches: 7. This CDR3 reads CASSYPRQGLYEQYF. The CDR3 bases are TGTGCCAGCAGTTACCCAAGACAGGGTCTCTACGAGCAGTACTTC.

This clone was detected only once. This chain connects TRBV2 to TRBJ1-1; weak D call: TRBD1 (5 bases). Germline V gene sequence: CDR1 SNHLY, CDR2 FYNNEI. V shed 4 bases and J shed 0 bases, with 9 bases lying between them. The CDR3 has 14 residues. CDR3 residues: CASSATEMNTEAFF. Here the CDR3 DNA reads TGTGCCAGCAGTGCGACAGAGATGAACACTGAAGCTTTCTTT.

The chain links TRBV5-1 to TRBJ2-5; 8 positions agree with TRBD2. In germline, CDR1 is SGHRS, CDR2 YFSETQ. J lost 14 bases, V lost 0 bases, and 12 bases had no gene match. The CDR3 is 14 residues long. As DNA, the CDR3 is TGCGCCAGCAGCTTGGCCGGGGGGGCGAATACTATCTACTTC. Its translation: CASSLAGGANTIYF.

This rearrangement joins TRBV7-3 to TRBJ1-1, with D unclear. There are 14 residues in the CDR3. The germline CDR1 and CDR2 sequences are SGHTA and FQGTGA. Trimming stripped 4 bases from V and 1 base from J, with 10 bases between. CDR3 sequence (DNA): TGTGCCAGCAGCTCCTCCGACAAGAACACTGAAGCTTTCTTT. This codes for CASSSSDKNTEAFF.

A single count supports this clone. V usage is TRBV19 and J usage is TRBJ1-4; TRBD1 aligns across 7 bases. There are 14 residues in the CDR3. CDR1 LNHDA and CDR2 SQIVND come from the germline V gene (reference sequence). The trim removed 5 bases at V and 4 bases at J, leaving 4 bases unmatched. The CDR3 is CASSLGQLNEKLFF. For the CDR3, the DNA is TGTGCCAGTAGTCTGGGACAGCTTAATGAAAAACTGTTTTTT.

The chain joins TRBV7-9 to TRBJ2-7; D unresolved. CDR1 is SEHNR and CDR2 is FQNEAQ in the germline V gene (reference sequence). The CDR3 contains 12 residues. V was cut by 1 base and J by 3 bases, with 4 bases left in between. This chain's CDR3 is CASSLELYEQYF. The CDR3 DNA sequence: TGTGCCAGCAGCTTAGAGCTCTACGAGCAGTACTTC.

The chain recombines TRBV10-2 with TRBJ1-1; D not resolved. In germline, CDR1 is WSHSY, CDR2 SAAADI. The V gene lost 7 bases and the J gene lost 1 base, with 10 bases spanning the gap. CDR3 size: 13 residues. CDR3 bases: TGCGCCAGCAATCGAGGGCCGAACACTGAAGCTTTCTTT. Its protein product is CASNRGPNTEAFF.

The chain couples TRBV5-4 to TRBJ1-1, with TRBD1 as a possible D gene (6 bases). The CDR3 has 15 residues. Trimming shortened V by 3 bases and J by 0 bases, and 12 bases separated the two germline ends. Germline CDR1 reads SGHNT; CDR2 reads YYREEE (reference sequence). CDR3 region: CASSSWTAMNTEAFF. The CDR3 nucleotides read TGTGCCAGCAGCTCTTGGACAGCAATGAACACTGAAGCTTTCTTT.

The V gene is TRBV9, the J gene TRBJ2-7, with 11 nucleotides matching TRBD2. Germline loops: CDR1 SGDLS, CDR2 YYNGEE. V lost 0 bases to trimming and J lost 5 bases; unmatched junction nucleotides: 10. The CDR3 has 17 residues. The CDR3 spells CASSVDLAGGADHEQYF. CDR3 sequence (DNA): TGTGCCAGCAGCGTAGATCTAGCGGGAGGCGCCGACCACGAGCAGTACTTC. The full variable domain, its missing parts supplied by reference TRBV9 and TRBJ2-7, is DSGVTQTPKHLITATGQRVTLRCSPRSGDLSVYWYQQSLDQGLQFLIQYYNGEERAKGNILERFSAQQFPDLHSELNLSSLELGDSALYFCASSVDLAGGADHEQYFGPGTRLTVT.

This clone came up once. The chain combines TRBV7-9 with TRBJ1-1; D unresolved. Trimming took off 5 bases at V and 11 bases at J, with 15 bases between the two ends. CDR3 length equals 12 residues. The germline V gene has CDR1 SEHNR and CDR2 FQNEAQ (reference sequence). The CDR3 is CASSLIREMAFF. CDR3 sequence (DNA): TGTGCCAGCAGCCTCATAAGGGAGATGGCTTTCTTT.